This T cell receptor (beta chain) was found in a study of shared clonotypes between healthy human individuals. Per the study methods: ImmunoSEQ only sent back junction sequences with no quality scores, so filtering was done differently. Using immunoSEQ multiplex PCR, the repertoire was profiled, and TCRdb retains in-frame clones only, with some absent. V, J and clone size are those of that table, while D and trimming were read from the DNA. The sample holds some 450,000 clones; roughly three quarters are singletons and the top ten take 12%. Findings and caveats of the study: Clonotype sharing across donors was expected to vary with sequencing depth.

This CDR3 comprises 16 residues. CDR1 is LNHDA, CDR2 SQIVND, per germline (reference sequence). V gave up 5 bases and J gave up 9 bases; unmatched junction bases: 16. Roughly 92 million PBMCs were counted before genomic DNA extraction. In the case of this clone: The antigen is undetermined.

The sample consisted of PBMCs. The chain couples TRBV19 to TRBJ2-7, with 10 bases lining up with TRBD2. The receptor's source is a woman aged 40 to 50 in good health. Some clones in this sample may be carry-over from other donors' samples. CDR3 in amino acids: CASSPALAGGPPRQYF. CDR3 coding DNA: TGTGCCAGTAGTCCAGCCTTAGCGGGAGGTCCCCCTCGGCAGTACTTC.